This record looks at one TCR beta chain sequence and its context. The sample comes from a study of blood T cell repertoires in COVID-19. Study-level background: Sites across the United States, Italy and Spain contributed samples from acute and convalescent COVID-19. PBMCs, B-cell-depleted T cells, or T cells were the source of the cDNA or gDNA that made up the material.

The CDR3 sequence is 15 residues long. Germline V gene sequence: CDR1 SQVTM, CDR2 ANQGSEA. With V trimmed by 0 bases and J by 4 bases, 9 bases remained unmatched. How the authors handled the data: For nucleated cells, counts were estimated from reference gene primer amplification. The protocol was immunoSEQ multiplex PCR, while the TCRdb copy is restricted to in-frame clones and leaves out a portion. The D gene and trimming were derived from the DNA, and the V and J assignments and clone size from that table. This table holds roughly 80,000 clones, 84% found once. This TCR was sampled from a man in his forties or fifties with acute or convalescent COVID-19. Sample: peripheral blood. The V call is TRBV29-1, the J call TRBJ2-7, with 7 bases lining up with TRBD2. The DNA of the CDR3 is TGCAGCGTTGAAGATGCGGGGGTCGGGATATACGAGCAGTACTTC. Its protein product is CSVEDAGVGIYEQYF.